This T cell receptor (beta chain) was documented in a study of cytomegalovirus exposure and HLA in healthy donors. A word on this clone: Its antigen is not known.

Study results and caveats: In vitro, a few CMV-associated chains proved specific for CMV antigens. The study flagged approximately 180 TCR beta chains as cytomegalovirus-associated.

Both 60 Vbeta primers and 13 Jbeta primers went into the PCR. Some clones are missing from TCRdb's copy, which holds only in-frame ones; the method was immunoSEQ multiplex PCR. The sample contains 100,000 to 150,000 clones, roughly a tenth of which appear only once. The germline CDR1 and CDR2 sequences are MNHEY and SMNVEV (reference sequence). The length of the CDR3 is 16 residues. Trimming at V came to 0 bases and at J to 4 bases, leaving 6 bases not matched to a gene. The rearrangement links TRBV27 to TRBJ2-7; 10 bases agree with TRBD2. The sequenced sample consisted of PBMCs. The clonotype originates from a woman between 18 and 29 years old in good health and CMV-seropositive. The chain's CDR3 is CASSLSASGSRYEQYF. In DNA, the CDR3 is TGTGCCAGCAGTTTATCGGCTAGCGGGAGTCGTTACGAGCAGTACTTC.